Below, 7 T cell receptor beta chains from the same sample are listed, as sequenced in a study of blood T cells in healthy people across ages. Then a second PCR, running about 6 to 12 cycles, was carried out with a sample-barcoded 5' primer and a J-beta primer mix. TCRdb recomputed calls from the 5' RACE reads with MiXCR, one row per CDR3 protein. The repertoire holds fewer than 750,000 distinct CDR3 sequences, with 40% to 55% as singletons. The specimen sequenced was blood. The source of these receptors is an elderly man in good health.

Concerning this clonotype itself: Mismatch with germline at one junction end may stem from a read error. This chain joins TRBV6-2 or TRBV6-3 and TRBJ2-7, with D unresolved. This CDR3 has 15 amino acids. Germline lookup yields CDR1 MNHEY and CDR2 SVGEGT. CDR3 in amino acids: CASSYGGTTVYKQYF. CDR3 DNA sequence: TGTGCCAGCAGTTACGGCGGTACGACGGTCTACAAGCAGTACTTC.

The V gene is TRBV6-6, the J gene TRBJ2-3; D unresolved. Trimming took 0 bases from V and 5 from J, leaving 18 bases between them. Germline assignment: CDR1 MNHNY and CDR2 SVGAGI (reference sequence). This CDR3 comprises 17 residues. As DNA, the CDR3 is TGTGCCAGCAGTTACTCGGGCCTGGCAGACCGAATAGATACGCAGTATTTT. The encoded protein is CASSYSGLADRIDTQYF.

The rearrangement joins TRBV5-1 to TRBJ2-1, with D unclear. The closer fit of TRBJ2-7 to the DNA end suggests the J call may be wrong. Germline V CDR1 and CDR2: SGHRS, YFSETQ. The CDR3 has 14 amino acids. The CDR3: CASSLGVGYNEQYF. CDR3 sequence (DNA): TGCGCCAGCAGCTTGGGAGTTGGCTACAATGAGCAGTACTTC.

This clonotype was recorded many times. CDR3 amino acids: CASTTTGVNTEAFF. CDR3 nucleotide sequence: TGTGCCAGCACCACGACAGGCGTGAACACTGAAGCTTTCTTT. The chain employs TRBV12-3 or TRBV12-4 and TRBJ1-1; D is possibly TRBD1 (6 bases). V lost 7 bases and J 0 bases, leaving 12 bases between the germline ends. The CDR3 runs 14 residues.

The V call is TRBV20-1, the J call TRBJ2-3; the D gene is possibly TRBD1 (5 bases). The CDR3 extends over 17 amino acids. V lost 0 bases to trimming and J lost 0 bases, with 16 bases between them. Germline values: CDR1 DFQATT, CDR2 SNEGSKA (reference sequence). The CDR3 bases are TGCAGTGCTAGAGATTTTTCGGCCCAGGGCAGCACAGATACGCAGTATTTT. Its protein product is CSARDFSAQGSTDTQYF.

This clonotype was seen once. Sequence at one end of the junction differs from germline and may be a read error. V and J are TRBV5-1 and TRBJ2-3; 8 bases map to TRBD2. This CDR3 contains 16 residues. Germline V gives CDR1 SGHRS, CDR2 YFSETQ. This CDR3 is CAGSPIAGTSTDTQYF. The DNA of the CDR3 is TGCGCCGGCAGCCCAATAGCGGGAACTAGCACAGATACGCAGTATTTT. The complete variable domain, with remaining parts taken from reference TRBV5-1 and TRBJ2-3, reads KAGVTQTPRYLIKTRGQQVTLSCSPISGHRSVSWYQQTPGQGLQFLFEYFSETQRNKGNFPGRFSGRQFSNSRSEMNVSTLELGDSALYLCAGSPIAGTSTDTQYFGPGTRLTVL.

The chain links TRBV4-1 to TRBJ2-6, with 7 nucleotides matching TRBD1. Germline CDR1 is MGHRA and CDR2 is YSYEKL. V shed 4 bases and J 0 bases; nucleotides not matched to a gene: 6. The CDR3 consists of 17 residues. The CDR3 is CASSRGQAYSGANVLTF. In DNA, the CDR3 is TGCGCCAGCAGCCGCGGACAGGCCTACTCTGGGGCCAACGTCCTGACTTTC.